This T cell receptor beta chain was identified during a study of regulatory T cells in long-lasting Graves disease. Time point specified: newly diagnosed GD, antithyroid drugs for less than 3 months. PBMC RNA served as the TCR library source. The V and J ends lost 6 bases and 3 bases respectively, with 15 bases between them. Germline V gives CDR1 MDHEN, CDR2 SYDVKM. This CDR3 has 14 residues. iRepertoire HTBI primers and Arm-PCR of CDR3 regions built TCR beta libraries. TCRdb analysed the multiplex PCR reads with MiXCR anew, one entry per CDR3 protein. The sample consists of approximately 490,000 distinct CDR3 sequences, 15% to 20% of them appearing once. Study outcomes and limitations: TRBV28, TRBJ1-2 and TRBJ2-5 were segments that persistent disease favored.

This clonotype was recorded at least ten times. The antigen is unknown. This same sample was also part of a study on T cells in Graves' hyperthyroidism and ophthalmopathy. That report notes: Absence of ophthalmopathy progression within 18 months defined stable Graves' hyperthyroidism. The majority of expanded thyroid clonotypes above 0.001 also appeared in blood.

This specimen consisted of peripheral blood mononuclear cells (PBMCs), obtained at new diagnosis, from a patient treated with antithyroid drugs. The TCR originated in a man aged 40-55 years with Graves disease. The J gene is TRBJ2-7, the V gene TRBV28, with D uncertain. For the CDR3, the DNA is TGTGCCAGCAGGAGGCCCGGGCTTGGCTACGAGCAGTACTTC. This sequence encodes CASRRPGLGYEQYF.